One and the same sample provided the 15 T cell receptor beta chains below, sequenced in a study of glioma-infiltrating T cells after dendritic cell vaccination. This table comes from immunoSEQ multiplex PCR, and its TCRdb copy is limited to in-frame clones, with some not included. Of about 82,000 clones in the sample, approximately 90% were seen once. The sample in question was blood, obtained before dendritic cell vaccination. These receptors all come from a human donor with glioblastoma.

This rearrangement joins TRBV10-3 to TRBJ1-1; the D is unclear. The V end lost 10 bases, the J end lost 1 base, and 10 bases lay between the germline ends. CDR3 length: 12 residues. From germline, CDR1 is ENHRY and CDR2 SYGVKD. The CDR3 DNA follows: TGTGCCACCAGGAGGGAGAACACTGAAGCTTTCTTT. Its protein is CATRRENTEAFF.

This clone was recorded only once. The chain is built from TRBV10-2 and TRBJ1-1; 12 bases match TRBD1. After removal of 3 bases from V and 5 bases from J, the junction contained 16 bases not matched to a gene. In germline, CDR1 is WSHSY, CDR2 SAAADI. The CDR3 loop spans 19 amino acids. This chain's CDR3 is CASSDGTGGAVVSGTEAFF. The DNA for the CDR3 is TGCGCCAGCAGTGACGGGACAGGGGGCGCCGTGGTAAGTGGGACTGAAGCTTTCTTT.

The rearrangement uses TRBV15 and TRBJ1-5; D might be TRBD1 (6 bases). CDR3 size: 12 residues. Germline assignment: CDR1 LNHNV and CDR2 YYDKDF (reference sequence). Trimming removed 5 bases at V and 4 bases at J, with 6 bases between. As DNA, the CDR3 is TGTGCCACCAGCGGACAGAATCAGCCCCAGCATTTT. Translated: CATSGQNQPQHF.

This chain links TRBV5-4 with TRBJ2-1; unclear D gene. Germline CDR1 reads SGHNT; CDR2 reads YYREEE (reference sequence). Trimming cost V 5 bases and J 9 bases, with 15 bases left between them. CDR3 size: 13 residues. In nucleotides, the CDR3 is TGTGCCAGCAGTGCGCCTGAGGCCAGTGAGCAGTTCTTC. Protein sequence: CASSAPEASEQFF.

V usage is TRBV6-1 and J usage is TRBJ2-5; perhaps TRBD2 as D (7 bases). Germline loops: CDR1 MNHNS, CDR2 SASEGT. The CDR3 has 13 amino acids. V was shortened by 6 bases and J by 12 bases, with 20 bases between the two germline ends. The CDR3 is CASRATGRGPKYF. The CDR3 nucleotides are TGTGCCAGCAGAGCTACTGGGCGGGGGCCGAAGTACTTC.

The chain is built from TRBV9 and TRBJ2-1, with TRBD2 identical over 9 bases. The CDR3 length is 16 residues. Looked up from germline, CDR1 is SGDLS and CDR2 is YYNGEE. Germline trimming cut 4 bases from V and 5 bases from J; bases unmatched to any gene: 10. CDR3 DNA sequence: TGTGCCAGCAGCTTTGGATGGGCGGGGGGGAACAATGAGCAGTTCTTC. Encoded protein: CASSFGWAGGNNEQFF.

This chain uses TRBV11-3 with TRBJ2-3; 8 nucleotides align to TRBD2. CDR3 length: 17 residues. Germline loops: CDR1 SGHNT, CDR2 YENEEA. The J segment lost 0 bases and the V segment lost 5 bases, leaving 10 bases of the junction unmatched. The CDR3 coding sequence is TGTGCCAGCAGCAGAGGTACTAGCGGCCAAAGCACAGATACGCAGTATTTT. It yields the protein CASSRGTSGQSTDTQYF.

The chain links TRBV5-1 to TRBJ2-2; 10 bases are shared with TRBD2. This CDR3 contains 15 residues. V was clipped by 4 bases and J by 6 bases; unmatched bases: 6. CDR1 and CDR2 (germline): SGHRS, YFSETQ. Written as DNA, the CDR3 is TGCGCCAGCAGCGTAGCGGGAGGTGACGCCGGGGAGCTGTTTTTT. It codes for CASSVAGGDAGELFF. Complete variable domain (other parts from reference TRBV5-1 and TRBJ2-2): KAGVTQTPRYLIKTRGQQVTLSCSPISGHRSVSWYQQTPGQGLQFLFEYFSETQRNKGNFPGRFSGRQFSNSRSEMNVSTLELGDSALYLCASSVAGGDAGELFFGEGSRLTVL.

This chain links TRBV9 with TRBJ2-3, with D perhaps matching TRBD2 (6 bases). Germline loops: CDR1 SGDLS, CDR2 YYNGEE. V was clipped by 0 bases and J by 0 bases, with 29 bases between them. The CDR3 covers 22 residues. The DNA of the CDR3 is TGTGCCAGCAGCGTAGGGGGGTCTGGGACTCCTTCCCTAATGCTAAGCACAGATACGCAGTATTTT. This encodes CASSVGGSGTPSLMLSTDTQYF.

As concerns this clone: Other DNA sequences in this specimen translate into the identical CDR3. V is TRBV5-1 and J is TRBJ1-4, with D perhaps TRBD1 (6 bases). The V gene lost 4 bases and the J gene lost 1 base, with 11 bases spanning the gap. This CDR3 spans 15 amino acids. Looked up from germline, CDR1 is SGHRS and CDR2 is YFSETQ. The CDR3 bases are TGCGCCAGCAGCCGGGGGGGCCTAACTAATGAAAAACTGTTTTTT. It encodes CASSRGGLTNEKLFF. The whole variable domain, filled in from reference TRBV5-1 and TRBJ1-4, reads KAGVTQTPRYLIKTRGQQVTLSCSPISGHRSVSWYQQTPGQGLQFLFEYFSETQRNKGNFPGRFSGRQFSNSRSEMNVSTLELGDSALYLCASSRGGLTNEKLFFGSGTQLSVL.

This chain joins TRBV10-3 and TRBJ1-4; 10 positions match TRBD1. Germline V gene data show CDR1 as ENHRY and CDR2 as SYGVKD. The CDR3 consists of 16 residues. Losses at the gene ends were 6 bases for V and 1 base for J; bases not matched to a gene: 5. CDR3: CAISQDRGRTNEKLFF. The DNA for the CDR3 is TGTGCCATCAGCCAGGACAGGGGGAGAACTAATGAAAAACTGTTTTTT.

This clone was observed a handful of times. The V gene is TRBV5-8, the J gene TRBJ1-1; possibly TRBD1 for D (5 bases). V dropped 0 bases and J dropped 7 bases, with 13 bases sitting between them. Germline V gene lookup returns CDR1 SGHTS and CDR2 YDEGEE. There are 14 residues in the CDR3. This CDR3 reads CASSLGVGGDEAFF. DNA for the CDR3: TGTGCCAGCAGCTTGGGAGTCGGGGGGGATGAAGCTTTCTTT.

The chain combines TRBV5-4 with TRBJ2-7, with 7 bases identical to TRBD2. Germline V gives CDR1 SGHNT, CDR2 YYREEE (reference sequence). The CDR3 covers 15 residues. The junction had 5 bases not matched to a gene; V was cut back by 0 bases and J by 2 bases. The CDR3 DNA is TGTGCCAGCAGCTTGGGCAGTAGCGGGCCCTACGAGCAGTACTTC. Its protein is CASSLGSSGPYEQYF.

Only one count was recorded for this clone. V gene TRBV7-2 combines with J gene TRBJ2-4; 7 bases map to TRBD2. Losses at the gene ends were 5 bases for V and 5 bases for J; bases not matched to a gene: 6. The CDR3 is made up of 14 amino acids. Germline-derived CDR1 and CDR2 are SGHTA and FQGNSA. For the CDR3, the DNA is TGTGCCAGCAGCCCCGCGGGGGTACAAAACATTCAGTACTTC. Translation: CASSPAGVQNIQYF.

V and J are TRBV29-1 and TRBJ2-1; 7 nucleotides align to TRBD2. Trimming cost V 3 bases and J 5 bases; bases outside gene matches: 4. The CDR3 has 13 amino acids. Looked up from germline, CDR1 is SQVTM and CDR2 is ANQGSEA. CDR3 nucleotide sequence: TGCAGCGTTGATCGCGGGAGAGACAATGAGCAGTTCTTC. Its translation is CSVDRGRDNEQFF.